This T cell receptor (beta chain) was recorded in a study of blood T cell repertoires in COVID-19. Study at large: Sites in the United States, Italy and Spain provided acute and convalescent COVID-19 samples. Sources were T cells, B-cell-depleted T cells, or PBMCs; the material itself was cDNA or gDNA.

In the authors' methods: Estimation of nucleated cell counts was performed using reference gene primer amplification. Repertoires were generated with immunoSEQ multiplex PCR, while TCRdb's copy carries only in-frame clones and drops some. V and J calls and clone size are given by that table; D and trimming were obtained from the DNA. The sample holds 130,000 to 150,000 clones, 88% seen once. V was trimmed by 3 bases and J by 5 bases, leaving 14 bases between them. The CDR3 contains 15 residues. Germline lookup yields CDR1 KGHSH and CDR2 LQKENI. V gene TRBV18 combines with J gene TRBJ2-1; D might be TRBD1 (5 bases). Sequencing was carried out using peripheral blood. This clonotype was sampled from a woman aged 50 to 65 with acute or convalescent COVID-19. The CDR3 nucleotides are TGTGCCAGCTCACCGCAAATAGGGGAACACAATGAGCAGTTCTTC. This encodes CASSPQIGEHNEQFF.